This T cell receptor beta chain was found in a study of shared clonotypes between healthy human individuals. Study-wide findings and caveats: Clonotype sharing among donors, it was expected, would be affected by sequencing depth.

Generated by immunoSEQ multiplex PCR, the TCRdb table keeps only in-frame clones and is missing some. The table shows 650,000 to 700,000 clones, with 90% occurring only once. V lost 3 bases and J lost 1, with 6 bases in between. The CDR3 contains 13 residues. Looked up from germline, CDR1 is KGHSH and CDR2 is LQKENI. As regards this clone: What it recognizes is unknown.

HIV-negative, healthy adults without recent acute infections or vaccinations were the donors. The rearrangement links TRBV18 to TRBJ1-1; D remains unclear. The specimen sequenced was memory CD8+ T cells from PBMCs. Subset in this sample: CD45RO+ cells pooled with CCR7-negative TemRA cells. This TCR derives from a man between 18 and 35 years old in good health. Some clones in this sample may be carry-over from other donors' samples. The CDR3 DNA sequence: TGTGCCAGCTCACCGTTGAGGAACACTGAAGCTTTCTTT. Translated, it gives CASSPLRNTEAFF. Full variable domain (remainder filled in from reference TRBV18 and TRBJ1-1): NAGVMQNPRHLVRRRGQEARLRCSPMKGHSHVYWYRQLPEEGLKFMVYLQKENIIDESGMPKERFSAEFPKEGPSILRIQQVVRGDSAAYFCASSPLRNTEAFFGQGTRLTVV.